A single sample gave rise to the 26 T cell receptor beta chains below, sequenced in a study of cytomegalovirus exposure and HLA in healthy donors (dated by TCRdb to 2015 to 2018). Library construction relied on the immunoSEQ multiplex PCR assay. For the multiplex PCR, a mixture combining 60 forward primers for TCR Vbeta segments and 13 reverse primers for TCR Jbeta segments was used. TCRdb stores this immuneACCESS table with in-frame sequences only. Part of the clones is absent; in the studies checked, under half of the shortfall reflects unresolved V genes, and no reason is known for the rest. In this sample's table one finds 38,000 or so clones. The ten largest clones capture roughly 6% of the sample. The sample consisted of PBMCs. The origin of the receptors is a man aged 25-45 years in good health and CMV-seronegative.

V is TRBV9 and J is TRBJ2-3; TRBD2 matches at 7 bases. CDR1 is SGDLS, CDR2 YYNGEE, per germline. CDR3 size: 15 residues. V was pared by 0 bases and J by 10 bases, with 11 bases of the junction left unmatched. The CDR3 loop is CASSVGGPRAGAQYF. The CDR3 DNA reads TGTGCCAGCAGCGTAGGAGGCCCCCGGGCGGGAGCGCAGTATTTT.

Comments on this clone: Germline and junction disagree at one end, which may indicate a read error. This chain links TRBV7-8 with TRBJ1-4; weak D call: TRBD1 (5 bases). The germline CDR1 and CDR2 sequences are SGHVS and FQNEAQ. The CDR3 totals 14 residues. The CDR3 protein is CASSPGVPNGKLFF. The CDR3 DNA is TGTGCCAGCAGCCCGGGGGTTCCCAATGGAAAACTGTTTTTT.

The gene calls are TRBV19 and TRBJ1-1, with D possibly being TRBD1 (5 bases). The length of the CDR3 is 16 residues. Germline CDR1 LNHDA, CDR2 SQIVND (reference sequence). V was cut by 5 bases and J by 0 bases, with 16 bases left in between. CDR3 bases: TGTGCCAGTAGTCCCGGGAGGGGCGCTATGAACACTGAAGCTTTCTTT. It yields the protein CASSPGRGAMNTEAFF.

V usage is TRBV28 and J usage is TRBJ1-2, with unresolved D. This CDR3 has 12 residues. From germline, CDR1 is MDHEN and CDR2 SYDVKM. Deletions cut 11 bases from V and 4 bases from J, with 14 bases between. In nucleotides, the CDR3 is TGTGCCGGGAGGAGGGAGGGCTATGGCTACACCTTC. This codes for CAGRREGYGYTF.

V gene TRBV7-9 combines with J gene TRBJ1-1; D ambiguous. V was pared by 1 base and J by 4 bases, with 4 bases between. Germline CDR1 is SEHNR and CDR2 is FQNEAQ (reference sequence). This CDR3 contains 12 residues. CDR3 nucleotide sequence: TGTGCCAGCAGCTTAGTGGCCACTGAAGCTTTCTTT. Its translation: CASSLVATEAFF.

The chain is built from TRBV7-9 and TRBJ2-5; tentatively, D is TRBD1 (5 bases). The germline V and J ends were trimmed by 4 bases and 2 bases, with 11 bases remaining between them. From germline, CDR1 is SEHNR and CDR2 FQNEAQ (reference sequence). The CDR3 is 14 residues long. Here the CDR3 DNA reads TGTGCCAGCAGCTCAGGGAAGCAACAAGAGACCCAGTACTTC. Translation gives CASSSGKQQETQYF.

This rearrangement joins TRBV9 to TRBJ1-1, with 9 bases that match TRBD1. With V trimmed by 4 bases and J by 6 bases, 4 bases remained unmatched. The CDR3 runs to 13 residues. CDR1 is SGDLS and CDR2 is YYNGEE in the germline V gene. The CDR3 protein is CASSQRTGAEAFF. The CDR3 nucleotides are TGTGCCAGCAGCCAACGGACAGGGGCTGAAGCTTTCTTT.

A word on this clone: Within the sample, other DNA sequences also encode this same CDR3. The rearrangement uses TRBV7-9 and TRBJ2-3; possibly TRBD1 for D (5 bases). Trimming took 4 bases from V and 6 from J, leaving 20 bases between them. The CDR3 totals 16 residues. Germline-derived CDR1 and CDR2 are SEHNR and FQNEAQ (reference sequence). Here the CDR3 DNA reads TGTGCCAGCAGCTCCCAATTGGGGCGAACCGGGGATACGCAGTATTTT. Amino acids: CASSSQLGRTGDTQYF.

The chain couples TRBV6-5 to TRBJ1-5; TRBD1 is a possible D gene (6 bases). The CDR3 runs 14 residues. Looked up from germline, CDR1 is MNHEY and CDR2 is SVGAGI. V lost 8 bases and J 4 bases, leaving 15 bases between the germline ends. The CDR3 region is CASREGGWNQPQHF. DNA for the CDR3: TGTGCCAGCCGAGAGGGGGGGTGGAATCAGCCCCAGCATTTT.

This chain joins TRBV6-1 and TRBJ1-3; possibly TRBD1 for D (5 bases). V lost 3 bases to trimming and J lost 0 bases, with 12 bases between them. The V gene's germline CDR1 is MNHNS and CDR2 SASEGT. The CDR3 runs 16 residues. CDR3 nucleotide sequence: TGTGCCAGCAGTGATAGGGGCTTGAACTCTGGAAACACCATATATTTT. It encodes CASSDRGLNSGNTIYF.

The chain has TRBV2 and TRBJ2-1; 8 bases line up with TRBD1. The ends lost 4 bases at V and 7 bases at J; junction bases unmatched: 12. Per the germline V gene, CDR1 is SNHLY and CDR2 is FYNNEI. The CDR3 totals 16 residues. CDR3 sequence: CASSAEYGQGVNEQFF. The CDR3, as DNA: TGTGCCAGCAGTGCGGAATACGGACAGGGTGTAAATGAGCAGTTCTTC.

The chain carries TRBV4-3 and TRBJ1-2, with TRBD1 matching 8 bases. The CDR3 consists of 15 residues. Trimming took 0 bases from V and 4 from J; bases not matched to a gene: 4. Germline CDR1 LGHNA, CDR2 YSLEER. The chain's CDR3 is CASSQDPGQVYGYTF. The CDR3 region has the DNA TGCGCCAGCAGCCAAGATCCGGGACAGGTCTATGGCTACACCTTC.

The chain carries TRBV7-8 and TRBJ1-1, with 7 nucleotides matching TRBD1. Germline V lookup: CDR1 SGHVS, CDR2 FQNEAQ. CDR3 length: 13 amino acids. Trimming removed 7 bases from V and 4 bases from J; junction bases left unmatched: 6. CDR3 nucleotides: TGTGCCAGCAACATTAGGACAGGCACTGAAGCTTTCTTT. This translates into CASNIRTGTEAFF. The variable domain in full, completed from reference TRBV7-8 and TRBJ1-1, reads GAGVSQSPRYKVAKRGQDVALRCDPISGHVSLFWYQQALGQGPEFLTYFQNEAQLDKSGLPSDRFFAERPEGSVSTLKIQRTQQEDSAVYLCASNIRTGTEAFFGQGTRLTVV.

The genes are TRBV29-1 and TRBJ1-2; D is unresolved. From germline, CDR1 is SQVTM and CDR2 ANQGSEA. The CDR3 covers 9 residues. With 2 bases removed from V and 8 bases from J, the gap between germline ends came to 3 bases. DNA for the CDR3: TGCAGCGTTGAACCGGGCTACACCTTC. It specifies CSVEPGYTF.

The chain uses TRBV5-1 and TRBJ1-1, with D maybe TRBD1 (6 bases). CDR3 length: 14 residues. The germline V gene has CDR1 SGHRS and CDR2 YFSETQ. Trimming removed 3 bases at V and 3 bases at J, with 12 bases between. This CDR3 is CASSSAGVDTEAFF. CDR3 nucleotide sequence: TGCGCCAGCAGCTCCGCAGGGGTCGACACTGAAGCTTTCTTT. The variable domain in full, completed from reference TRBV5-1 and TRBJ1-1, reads KAGVTQTPRYLIKTRGQQVTLSCSPISGHRSVSWYQQTPGQGLQFLFEYFSETQRNKGNFPGRFSGRQFSNSRSEMNVSTLELGDSALYLCASSSAGVDTEAFFGQGTRLTVV.

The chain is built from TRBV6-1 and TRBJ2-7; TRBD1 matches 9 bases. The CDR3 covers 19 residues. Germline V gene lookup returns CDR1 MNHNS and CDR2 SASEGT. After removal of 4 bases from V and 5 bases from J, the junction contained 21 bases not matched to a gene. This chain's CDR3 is CASSALDRGRGRVVHEQYF. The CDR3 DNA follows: TGTGCCAGCAGTGCACTGGACAGGGGCCGTGGGCGGGTCGTCCACGAGCAGTACTTC.

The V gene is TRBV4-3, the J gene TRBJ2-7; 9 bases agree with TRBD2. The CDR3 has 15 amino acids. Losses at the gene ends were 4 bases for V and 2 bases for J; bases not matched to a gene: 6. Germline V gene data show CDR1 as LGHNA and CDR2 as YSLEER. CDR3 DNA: TGCGCCAGCAGCCGAAGCGGGGGGCGCGCCTACGAGCAGTACTTC. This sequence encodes CASSRSGGRAYEQYF.

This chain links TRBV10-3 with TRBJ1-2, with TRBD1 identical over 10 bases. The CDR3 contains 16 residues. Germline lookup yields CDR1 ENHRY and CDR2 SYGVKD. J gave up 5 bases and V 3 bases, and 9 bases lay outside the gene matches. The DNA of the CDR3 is TGTGCCATCAGTGATGCCGGGACAGGGGCTTGGTATGGCTACACCTTC. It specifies CAISDAGTGAWYGYTF.

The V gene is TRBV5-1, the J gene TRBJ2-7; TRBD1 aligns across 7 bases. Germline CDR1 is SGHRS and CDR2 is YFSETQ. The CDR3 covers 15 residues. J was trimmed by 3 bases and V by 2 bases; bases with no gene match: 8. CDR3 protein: CASSLGDSLSYEQYF. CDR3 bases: TGCGCCAGCAGCTTAGGGGACAGCTTAAGCTACGAGCAGTACTTC.

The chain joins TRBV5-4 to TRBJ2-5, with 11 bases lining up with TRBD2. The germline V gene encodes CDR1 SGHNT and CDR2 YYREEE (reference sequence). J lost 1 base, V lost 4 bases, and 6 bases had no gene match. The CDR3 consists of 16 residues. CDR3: CASSTGTSGIQETQYF. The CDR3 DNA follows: TGTGCCAGCAGCACCGGGACTAGCGGTATCCAAGAGACCCAGTACTTC.

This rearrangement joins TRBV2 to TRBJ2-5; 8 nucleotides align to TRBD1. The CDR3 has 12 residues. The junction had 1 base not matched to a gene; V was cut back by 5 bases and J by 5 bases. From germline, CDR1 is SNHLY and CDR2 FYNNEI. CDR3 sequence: CASSWDRETQYF. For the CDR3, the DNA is TGTGCCAGCAGTTGGGACAGGGAGACCCAGTACTTC.

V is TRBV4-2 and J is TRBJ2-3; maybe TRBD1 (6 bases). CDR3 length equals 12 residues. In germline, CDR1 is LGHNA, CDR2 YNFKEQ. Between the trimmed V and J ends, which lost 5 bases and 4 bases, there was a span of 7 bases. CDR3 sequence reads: CASSKGADTQYF. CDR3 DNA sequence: TGTGCCAGCAGCAAGGGGGCAGATACGCAGTATTTT.

The CDR3 sequence: CASSFRTGGIYEQYF. DNA for the CDR3: TGTGCCAGCAGCTTTCGGACAGGGGGTATCTACGAGCAGTACTTC. This rearrangement joins TRBV11-1 to TRBJ2-7; 10 nucleotides line up with TRBD1. Germline assignment: CDR1 SGHAT and CDR2 FQDESV (reference sequence). V shed 3 bases, J shed 3 bases, and the junction held 5 bases outside the gene matches. The CDR3 totals 15 residues. Variable domain in full (rest from reference TRBV11-1 and TRBJ2-7): EAEVAQSPRYKITEKSQAVAFWCDPISGHATLYWYRQILGQGPELLVQFQDESVVDDSQLPKDRFSAERLKGVDSTLKIQPAELGDSAMYLCASSFRTGGIYEQYFGPGTRLTVT.

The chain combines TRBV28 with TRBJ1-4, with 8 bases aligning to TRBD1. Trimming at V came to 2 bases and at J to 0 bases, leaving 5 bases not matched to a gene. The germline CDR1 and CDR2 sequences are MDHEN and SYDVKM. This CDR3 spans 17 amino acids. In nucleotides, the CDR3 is TGTGCCAGCAGTTTAGCGGACAGGGTCGCAACTAATGAAAAACTGTTTTTT. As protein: CASSLADRVATNEKLFF.

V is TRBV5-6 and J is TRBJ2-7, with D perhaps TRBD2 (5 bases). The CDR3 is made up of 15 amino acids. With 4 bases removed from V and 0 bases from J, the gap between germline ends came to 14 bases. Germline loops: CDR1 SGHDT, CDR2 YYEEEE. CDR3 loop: CASSLRAVSSYEQYF. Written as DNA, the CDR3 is TGTGCCAGCAGCCTTAGAGCGGTTAGCTCCTACGAGCAGTACTTC.

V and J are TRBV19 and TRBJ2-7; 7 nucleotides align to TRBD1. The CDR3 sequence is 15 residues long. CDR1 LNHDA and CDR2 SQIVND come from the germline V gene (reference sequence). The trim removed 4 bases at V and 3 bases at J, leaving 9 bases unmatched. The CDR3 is CASSRGRGIFYEQYF. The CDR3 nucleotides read TGTGCCAGTAGTAGGGGCAGGGGGATCTTCTACGAGCAGTACTTC.